This TCR beta chain was identified in a study of breast tumors, draining lymph nodes, adjacent tissues. Overall study findings and caveats: Data fit most tumor T cells coming from lymph node, expanding in tumor. That most tumor T cells come from lymph nodes remained unproven.

This clonotype showed up many times. Its antigen remains unknown. The V and J ends lost 3 bases and 2 bases respectively, with 11 bases between them. Germline V gene sequence: CDR1 GTSNPN, CDR2 SVGIG (reference sequence). This CDR3 region has 14 residues. TCRdb re-derived calls from the multiplex PCR reads in MiXCR, one entry per CDR3 protein. The table lists tens of thousands of distinct CDR3 sequences, around 23% of them singletons. The clonotype was recovered from a female donor with breast cancer. Some clones in this sample may be carry-over from other donors' samples. The source material was breast tumor tissue. This chain links TRBV30 with TRBJ1-5, with D uncertain. The CDR3 DNA follows: TGTGCCTGGAGCCAGGATTATGGCAATCAGCCCCAGCATTTT. It translates to CAWSQDYGNQPQHF.